The entry that follows covers one T cell receptor (beta chain) sequence. In the authors' methods: Estimates of nucleated cell counts were drawn from the amplification of reference gene primers. TCRdb keeps only in-frame clones here, not all; method: immunoSEQ multiplex PCR. Clone size and the V and J calls come from that table; the DNA yielded D and trimming. Seen here are about 150,000 clones, about 85% observed once, and the top ten hold less than 10%. The data derive from a study of blood T cell repertoires in COVID-19. Study-level background: Whether acute or convalescent, the COVID-19 samples came from the United States, Italy and Spain. PBMCs, B-cell-depleted T cells, or T cells were the source of the cDNA or gDNA that made up the material.

Patients from Seattle were sampled longitudinally, starting during active infection. The CDR3 extends over 16 amino acids. Germline assignment: CDR1 SGHRS and CDR2 YFSETQ. With 5 bases clipped from V and 3 bases from J, the junction kept 12 bases outside the gene matches. The sequenced material came from peripheral blood. The receptor was derived from a woman aged 55-75 years with COVID-19, enrolled during active disease. This chain connects TRBV5-1 to TRBJ1-2; 8 positions match TRBD1. The CDR3 coding sequence is TGCGCCAGCAGTCCACAGGGGGAACGATTGGACTATGGCTACACCTTC. It translates to CASSPQGERLDYGYTF.